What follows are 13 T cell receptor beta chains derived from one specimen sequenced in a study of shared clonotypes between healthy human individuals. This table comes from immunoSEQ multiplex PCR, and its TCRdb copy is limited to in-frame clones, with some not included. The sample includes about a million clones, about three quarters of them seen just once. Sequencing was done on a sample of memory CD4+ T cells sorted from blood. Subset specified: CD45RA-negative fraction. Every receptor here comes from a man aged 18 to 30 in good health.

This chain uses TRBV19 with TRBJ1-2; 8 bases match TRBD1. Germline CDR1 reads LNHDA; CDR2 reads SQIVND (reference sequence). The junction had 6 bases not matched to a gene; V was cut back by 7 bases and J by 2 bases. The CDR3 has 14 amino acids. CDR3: CASTEGTGNYGYTF. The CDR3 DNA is TGTGCCAGTACCGAGGGGACAGGAAACTATGGCTACACCTTC.

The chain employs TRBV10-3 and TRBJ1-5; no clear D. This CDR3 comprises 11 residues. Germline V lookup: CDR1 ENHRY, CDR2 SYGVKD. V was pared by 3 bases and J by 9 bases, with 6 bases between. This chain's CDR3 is CAISDRGPQHF. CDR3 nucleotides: TGTGCCATCAGTGATCGGGGGCCCCAGCATTTT.

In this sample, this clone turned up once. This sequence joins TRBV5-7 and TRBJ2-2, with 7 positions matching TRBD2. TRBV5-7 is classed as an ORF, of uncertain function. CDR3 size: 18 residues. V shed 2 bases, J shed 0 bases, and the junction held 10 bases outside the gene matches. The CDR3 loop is CASSLGGRAPSNTGELFF. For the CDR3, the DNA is TGTGCCAGCAGCTTAGGAGGGAGGGCCCCTTCGAACACCGGGGAGCTGTTTTTT.

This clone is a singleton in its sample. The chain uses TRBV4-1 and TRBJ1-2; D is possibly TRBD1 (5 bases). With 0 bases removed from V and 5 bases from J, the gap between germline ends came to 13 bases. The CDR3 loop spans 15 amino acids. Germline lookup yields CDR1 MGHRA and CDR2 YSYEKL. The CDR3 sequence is CASSQDLWAGYGYTF. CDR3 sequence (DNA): TGCGCCAGCAGCCAAGATCTTTGGGCAGGGTATGGCTACACCTTC.

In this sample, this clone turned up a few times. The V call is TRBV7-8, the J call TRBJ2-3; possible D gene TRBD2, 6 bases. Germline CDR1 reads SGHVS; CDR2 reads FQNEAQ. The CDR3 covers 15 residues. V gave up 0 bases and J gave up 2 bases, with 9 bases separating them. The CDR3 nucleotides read TGTGCCAGCAGCTTAGCTGAGGGACTCACAGATACGCAGTATTTT. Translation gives CASSLAEGLTDTQYF.

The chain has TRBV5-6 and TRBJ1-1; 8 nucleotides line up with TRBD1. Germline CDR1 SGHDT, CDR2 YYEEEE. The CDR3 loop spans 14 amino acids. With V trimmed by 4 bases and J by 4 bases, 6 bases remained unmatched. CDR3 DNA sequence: TGTGCCAGCAGCGGTTTGACAGGGGCCACTGAAGCTTTCTTT. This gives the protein CASSGLTGATEAFF.

The CDR3 region is CASRPGTGAREQYF. CDR3 nucleotides: TGTGCCAGCAGGCCAGGGACCGGGGCCCGCGAGCAGTACTTC. This chain links TRBV2 with TRBJ2-7; D tentatively reads TRBD1 or TRBD2 (5 bases each). V gave up 6 bases and J gave up 6 bases, with 18 bases separating them. CDR1 and CDR2 from the germline V gene are SNHLY and FYNNEI. The CDR3 has 14 residues.

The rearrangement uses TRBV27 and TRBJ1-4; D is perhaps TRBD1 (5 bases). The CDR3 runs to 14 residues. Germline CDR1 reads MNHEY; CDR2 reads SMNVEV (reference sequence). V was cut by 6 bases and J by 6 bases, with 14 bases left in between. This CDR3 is CASRFTGVDEKLFF. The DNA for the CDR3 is TGTGCCAGCAGATTTACAGGAGTGGATGAAAAACTGTTTTTT.

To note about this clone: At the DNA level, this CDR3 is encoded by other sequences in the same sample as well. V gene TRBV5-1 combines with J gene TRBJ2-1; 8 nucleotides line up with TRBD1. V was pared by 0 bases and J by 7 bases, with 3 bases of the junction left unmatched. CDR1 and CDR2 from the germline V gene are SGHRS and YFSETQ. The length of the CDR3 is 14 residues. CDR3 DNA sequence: TGCGCCAGCAGCTTGGGAACAGGGGGGAATGAGCAGTTCTTC. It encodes CASSLGTGGNEQFF.

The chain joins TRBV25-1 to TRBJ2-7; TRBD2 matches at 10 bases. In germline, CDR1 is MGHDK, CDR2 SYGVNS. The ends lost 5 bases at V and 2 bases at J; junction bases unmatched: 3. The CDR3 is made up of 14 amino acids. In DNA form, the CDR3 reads TGTGCCAGCAGTCGCGGGACTAGCGCCTACGAGCAGTACTTC. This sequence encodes CASSRGTSAYEQYF.

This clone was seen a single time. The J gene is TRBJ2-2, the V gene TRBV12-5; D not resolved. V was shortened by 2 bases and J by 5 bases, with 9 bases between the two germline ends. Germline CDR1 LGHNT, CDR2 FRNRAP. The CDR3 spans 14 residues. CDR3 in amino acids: CASGLSVLTGELFF. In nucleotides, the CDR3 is TGTGCTAGTGGTTTGTCGGTATTGACCGGGGAGCTGTTTTTT.

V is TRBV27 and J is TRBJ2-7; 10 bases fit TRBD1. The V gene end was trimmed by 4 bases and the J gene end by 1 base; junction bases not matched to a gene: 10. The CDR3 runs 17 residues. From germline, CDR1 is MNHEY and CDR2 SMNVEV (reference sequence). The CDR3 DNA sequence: TGTGCCAGCAGTTCCCGACAGGGGGCTATTCTGTCCTACGAGCAGTACTTC. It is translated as CASSSRQGAILSYEQYF.

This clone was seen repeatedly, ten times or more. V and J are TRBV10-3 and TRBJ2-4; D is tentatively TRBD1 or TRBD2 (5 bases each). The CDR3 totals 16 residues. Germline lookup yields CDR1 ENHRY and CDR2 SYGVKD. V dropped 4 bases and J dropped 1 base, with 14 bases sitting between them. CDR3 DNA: TGTGCCATCAGTGGGGACCCGTGGGAGGCCAAAAACATTCAGTACTTC. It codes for CAISGDPWEAKNIQYF.